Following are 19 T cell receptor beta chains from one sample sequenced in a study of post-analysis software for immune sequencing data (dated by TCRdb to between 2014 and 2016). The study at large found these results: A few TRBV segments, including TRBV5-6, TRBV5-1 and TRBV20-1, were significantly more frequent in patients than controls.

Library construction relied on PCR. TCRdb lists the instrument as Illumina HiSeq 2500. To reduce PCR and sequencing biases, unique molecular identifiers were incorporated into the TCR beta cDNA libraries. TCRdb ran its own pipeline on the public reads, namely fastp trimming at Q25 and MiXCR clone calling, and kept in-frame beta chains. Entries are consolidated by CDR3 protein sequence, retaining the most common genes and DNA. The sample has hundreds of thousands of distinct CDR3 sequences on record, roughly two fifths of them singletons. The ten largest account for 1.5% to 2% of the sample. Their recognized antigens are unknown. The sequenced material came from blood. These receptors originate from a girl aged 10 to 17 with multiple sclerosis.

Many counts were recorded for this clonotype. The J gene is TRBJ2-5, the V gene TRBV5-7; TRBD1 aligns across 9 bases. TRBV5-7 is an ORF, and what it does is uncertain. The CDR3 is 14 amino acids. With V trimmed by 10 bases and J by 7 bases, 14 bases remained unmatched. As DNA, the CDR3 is TGTGCCGGCGTAAGGACAGGGGTCTCTGGGACCCAGTACTTC. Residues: CAGVRTGVSGTQYF.

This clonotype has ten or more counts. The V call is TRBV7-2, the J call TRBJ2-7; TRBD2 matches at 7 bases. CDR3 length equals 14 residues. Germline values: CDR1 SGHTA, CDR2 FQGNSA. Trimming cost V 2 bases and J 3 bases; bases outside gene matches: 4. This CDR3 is CASSLYASGYEQYF. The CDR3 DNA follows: TGTGCCAGCAGCTTATACGCTAGCGGCTACGAGCAGTACTTC.

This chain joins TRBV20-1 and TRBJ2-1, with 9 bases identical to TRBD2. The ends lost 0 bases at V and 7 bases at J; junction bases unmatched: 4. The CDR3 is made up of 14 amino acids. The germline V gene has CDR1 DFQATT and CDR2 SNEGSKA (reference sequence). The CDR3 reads CSARDLAGTNEQFF. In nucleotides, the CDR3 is TGCAGTGCTAGAGATCTAGCGGGAACTAATGAGCAGTTCTTC.

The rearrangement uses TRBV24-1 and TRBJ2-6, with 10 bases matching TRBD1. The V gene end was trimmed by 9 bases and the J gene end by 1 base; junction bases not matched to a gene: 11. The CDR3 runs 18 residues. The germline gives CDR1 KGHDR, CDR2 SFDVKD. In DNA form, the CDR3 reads TGTGCCACCGAAGGGACAGGACAGGGGGTTTCTGGGGCCAACGTCCTGACTTTC. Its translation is CATEGTGQGVSGANVLTF.

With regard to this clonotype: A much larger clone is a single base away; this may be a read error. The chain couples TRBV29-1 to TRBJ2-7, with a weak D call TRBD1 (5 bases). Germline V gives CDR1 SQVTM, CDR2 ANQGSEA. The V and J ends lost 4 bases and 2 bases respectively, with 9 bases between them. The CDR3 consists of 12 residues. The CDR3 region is CSVAKGPYEQYF. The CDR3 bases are TGCAGCGTTGCCAAGGGGCCCTACGAGCAGTACTTC.

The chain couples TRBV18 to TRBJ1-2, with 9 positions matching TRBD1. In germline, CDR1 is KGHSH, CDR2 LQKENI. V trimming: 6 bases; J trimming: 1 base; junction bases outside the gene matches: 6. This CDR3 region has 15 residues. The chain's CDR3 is CASSPDRGLNYGYTF. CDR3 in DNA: TGTGCCAGCTCTCCGGACAGGGGACTTAACTATGGCTACACCTTC.

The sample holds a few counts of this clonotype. In DNA, the CDR3 is TGTGCCAGCTCCAACGGGGGGCCTATGGGTGTGACCCAGTACTTC. Its protein is CASSNGGPMGVTQYF. The rearrangement uses TRBV2 and TRBJ2-5, with D possibly matching TRBD2 (7 bases). V was shortened by 8 bases and J by 7 bases, with 23 bases between the two germline ends. Per germline, CDR1 SNHLY and CDR2 FYNNEI. The CDR3 spans 15 residues.

Written as DNA, the CDR3 is TGCAGTGCTAGCCGTCCCCAGCAGGACGAGCAGTACTTC. Translating gives CSASRPQQDEQYF. The chain employs TRBV20-1 and TRBJ2-7; no reliable D call. The CDR3 loop spans 13 amino acids. Germline CDR1 is DFQATT and CDR2 is SNEGSKA (reference sequence). Trimming left V 3 bases short and J 5 bases short, with 14 bases between.

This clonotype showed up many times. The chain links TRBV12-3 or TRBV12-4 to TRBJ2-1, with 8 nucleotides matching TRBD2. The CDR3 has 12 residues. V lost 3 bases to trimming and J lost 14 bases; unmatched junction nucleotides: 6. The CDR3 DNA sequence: TGTGCCAGCAGTTTCATTTCGGGGGGGGAGTTCTTC. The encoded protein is CASSFISGGEFF.

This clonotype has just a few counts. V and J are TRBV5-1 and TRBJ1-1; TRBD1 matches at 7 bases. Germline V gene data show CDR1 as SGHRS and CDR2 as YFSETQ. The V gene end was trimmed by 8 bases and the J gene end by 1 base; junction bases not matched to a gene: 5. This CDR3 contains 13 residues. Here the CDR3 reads CASSGQSNTEAFF. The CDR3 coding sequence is TGCGCCAGTTCGGGACAGTCGAACACTGAAGCTTTCTTT.

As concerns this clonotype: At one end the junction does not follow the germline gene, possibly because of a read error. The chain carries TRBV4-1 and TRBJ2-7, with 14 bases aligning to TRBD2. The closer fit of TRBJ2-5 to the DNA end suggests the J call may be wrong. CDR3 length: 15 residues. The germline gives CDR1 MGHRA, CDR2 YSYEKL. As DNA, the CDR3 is TGCACCAGCAGCCACCGGACTAGCGGGGGGGAGACCCAGTACTTC. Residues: CTSSHRTSGGETQYF.

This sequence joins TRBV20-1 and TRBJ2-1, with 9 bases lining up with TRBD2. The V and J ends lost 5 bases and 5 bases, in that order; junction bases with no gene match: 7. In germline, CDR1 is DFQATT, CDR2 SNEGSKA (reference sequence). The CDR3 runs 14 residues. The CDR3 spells CSALSGRVDNEQFF. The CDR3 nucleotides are TGCAGTGCTCTTAGCGGGAGAGTCGACAATGAGCAGTTCTTC.

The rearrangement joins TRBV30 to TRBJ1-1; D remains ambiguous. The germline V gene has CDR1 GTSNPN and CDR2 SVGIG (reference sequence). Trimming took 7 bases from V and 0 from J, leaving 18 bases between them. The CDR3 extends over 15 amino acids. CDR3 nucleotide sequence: TGTGCCTTCCTCCCTCGGGTCAGGCTGAACACTGAAGCTTTCTTT. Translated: CAFLPRVRLNTEAFF.

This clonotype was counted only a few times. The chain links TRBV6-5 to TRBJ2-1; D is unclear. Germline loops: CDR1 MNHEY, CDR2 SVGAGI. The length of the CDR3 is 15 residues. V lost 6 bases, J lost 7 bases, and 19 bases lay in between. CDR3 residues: CASSSDPGLPNEQFF. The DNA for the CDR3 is TGTGCCAGCAGCTCGGACCCCGGTCTTCCTAATGAGCAGTTCTTC.

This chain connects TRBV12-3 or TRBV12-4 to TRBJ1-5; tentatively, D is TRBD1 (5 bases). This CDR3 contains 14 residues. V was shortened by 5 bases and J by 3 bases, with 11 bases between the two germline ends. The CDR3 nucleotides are TGTGCCAGCAGTGCGGCCAGGGACAATCAGCCCCAGCATTTT. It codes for CASSAARDNQPQHF.

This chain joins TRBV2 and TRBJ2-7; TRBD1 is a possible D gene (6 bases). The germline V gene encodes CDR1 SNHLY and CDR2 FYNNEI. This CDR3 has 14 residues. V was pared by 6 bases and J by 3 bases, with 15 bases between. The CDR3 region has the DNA TGTGCCAGCAGGGACTCCGGGACACACTACGAGCAGTACTTC. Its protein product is CASRDSGTHYEQYF.

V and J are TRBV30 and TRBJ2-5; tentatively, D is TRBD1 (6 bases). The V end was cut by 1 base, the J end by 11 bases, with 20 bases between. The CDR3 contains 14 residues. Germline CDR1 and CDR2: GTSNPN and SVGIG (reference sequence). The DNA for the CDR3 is TGTGCCTGGAGTGCCAGGGGTCTCTTTGGGGAGCAGTACTTC. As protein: CAWSARGLFGEQYF.

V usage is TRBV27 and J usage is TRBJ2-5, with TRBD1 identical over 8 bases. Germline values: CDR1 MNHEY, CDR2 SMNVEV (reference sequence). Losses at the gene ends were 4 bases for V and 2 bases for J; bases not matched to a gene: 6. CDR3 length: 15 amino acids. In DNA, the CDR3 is TGTGCCAGCAGTTCGATACGGACAGGGCAAGAGACCCAGTACTTC. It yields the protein CASSSIRTGQETQYF.

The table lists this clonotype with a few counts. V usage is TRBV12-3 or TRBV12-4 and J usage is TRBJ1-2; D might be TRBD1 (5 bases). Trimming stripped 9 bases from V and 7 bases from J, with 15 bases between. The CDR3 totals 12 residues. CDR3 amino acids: CASKGHLIGYTF. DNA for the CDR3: TGTGCCAGTAAAGGACATCTAATTGGCTACACCTTC.